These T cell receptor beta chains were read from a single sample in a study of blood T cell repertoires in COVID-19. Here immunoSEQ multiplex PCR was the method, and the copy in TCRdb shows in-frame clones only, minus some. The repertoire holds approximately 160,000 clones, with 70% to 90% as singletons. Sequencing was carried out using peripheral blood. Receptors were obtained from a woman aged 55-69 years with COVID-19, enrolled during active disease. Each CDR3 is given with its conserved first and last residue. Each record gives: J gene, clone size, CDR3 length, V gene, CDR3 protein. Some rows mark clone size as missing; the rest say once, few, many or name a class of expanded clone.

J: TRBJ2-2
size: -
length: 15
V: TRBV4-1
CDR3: CASSQHDSNTGELFF

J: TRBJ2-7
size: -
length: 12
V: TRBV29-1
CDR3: CSVGQGVHEQYF

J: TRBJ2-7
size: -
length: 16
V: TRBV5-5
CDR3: CASSGRQGTLSVRQYF

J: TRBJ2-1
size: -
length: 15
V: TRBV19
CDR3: CASDHSGRRGNEQFF

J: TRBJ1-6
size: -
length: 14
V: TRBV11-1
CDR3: CASSFRAANSPLHF

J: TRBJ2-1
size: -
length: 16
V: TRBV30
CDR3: CAFQWERGLLRNEQFF

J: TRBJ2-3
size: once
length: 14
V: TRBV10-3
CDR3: CAITSGGGTDTQYF

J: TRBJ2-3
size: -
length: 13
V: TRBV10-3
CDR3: CAIRGGRADTQYF

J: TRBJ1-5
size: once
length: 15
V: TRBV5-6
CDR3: CASSSGTGISQPQHF

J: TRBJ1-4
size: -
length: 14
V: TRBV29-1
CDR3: CSARTGGGNEKLFF

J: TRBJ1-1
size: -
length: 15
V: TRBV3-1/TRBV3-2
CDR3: CASSQEGTLNTEAFF

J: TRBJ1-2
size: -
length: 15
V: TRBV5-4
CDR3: CASSGDRLPSSGYTF

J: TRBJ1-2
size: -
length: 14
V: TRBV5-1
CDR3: CASSPEGGNYGYTF

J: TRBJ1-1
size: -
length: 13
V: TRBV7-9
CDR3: CASTPREGTEAFF

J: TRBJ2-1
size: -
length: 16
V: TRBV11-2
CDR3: CASSSQAGGAYNEQFF

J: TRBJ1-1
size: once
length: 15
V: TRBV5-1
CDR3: CASSFAQTMNTEAFF

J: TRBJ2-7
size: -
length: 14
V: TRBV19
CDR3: CASSMTSGAYEQYF

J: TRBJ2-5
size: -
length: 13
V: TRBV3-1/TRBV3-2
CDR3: CASSQTRPGTQYF

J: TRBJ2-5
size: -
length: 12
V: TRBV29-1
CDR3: CSVDSGQETQYF

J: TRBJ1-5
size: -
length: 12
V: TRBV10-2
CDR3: CASRAGSQPQHF

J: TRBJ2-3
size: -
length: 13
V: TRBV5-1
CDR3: CASSLDWGGTQYF

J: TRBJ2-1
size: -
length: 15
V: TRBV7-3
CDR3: CASSIPTGMGNEQFF

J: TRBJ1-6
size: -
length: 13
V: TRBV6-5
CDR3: CASKGREDSPLHF

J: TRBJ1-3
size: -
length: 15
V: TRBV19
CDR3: CASSVQAGSGNTIYF

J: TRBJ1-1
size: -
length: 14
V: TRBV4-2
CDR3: CASSVQGEATEAFF

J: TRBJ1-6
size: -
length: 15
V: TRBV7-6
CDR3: CASSPTTGGGSPLHF

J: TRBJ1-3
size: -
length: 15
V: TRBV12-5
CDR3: CASAGGSVSGNTIYF

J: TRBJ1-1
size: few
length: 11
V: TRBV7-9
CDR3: CASTPYTEAFF

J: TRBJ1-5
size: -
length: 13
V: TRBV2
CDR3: CASTREGNQPQHF

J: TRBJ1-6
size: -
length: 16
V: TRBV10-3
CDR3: CAISESRAPSPSPLHF

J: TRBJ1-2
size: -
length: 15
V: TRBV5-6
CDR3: CASSLLGGSNYGYTF

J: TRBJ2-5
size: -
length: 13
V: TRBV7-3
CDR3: CASSDHRGETQYF

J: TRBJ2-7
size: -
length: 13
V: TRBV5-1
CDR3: CASQQGADYEQYF

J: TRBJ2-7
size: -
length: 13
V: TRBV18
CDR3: CASSPNLSYEQYF

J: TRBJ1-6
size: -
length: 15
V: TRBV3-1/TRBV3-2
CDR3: CASSQEDRGNSPLHF

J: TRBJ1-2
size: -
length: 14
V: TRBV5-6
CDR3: CASSYGTGRKGYTF

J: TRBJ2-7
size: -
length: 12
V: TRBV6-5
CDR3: CASNRGRYEQYF